These 7 T cell receptor beta chains were all obtained from the same sample, sequenced in a study of cytomegalovirus exposure and HLA in healthy donors. The study ran its PCR with 60 Vbeta and 13 Jbeta primers. Sequencing was performed with immunoSEQ multiplex PCR; in TCRdb, only in-frame clones are kept and a portion is missing. The sample lists 110,000 or so clones, over 75% occurring once. Sequences were obtained from PBMCs. The origin of the receptors is a woman in her late teens or twenties in good health and CMV-seronegative.

This chain uses TRBV7-3 with TRBJ1-1, with a tentative D call TRBD1 (5 bases). Trimming took off 2 bases at V and 4 bases at J, with 14 bases between the two ends. The CDR3 length is 15 residues. In germline, CDR1 is SGHTA, CDR2 FQGTGA. The CDR3 nucleotides read TGTGCCAGCAGCTTATTACAAGGGGTTGTCACTGAAGCTTTCTTT. Residues: CASSLLQGVVTEAFF.

J is TRBJ2-7 and V is TRBV19; 9 bases agree with TRBD1. CDR3 size: 21 residues. The V and J ends lost 2 bases and 5 bases, in that order; junction bases with no gene match: 25. In germline, CDR1 is LNHDA, CDR2 SQIVND (reference sequence). CDR3 sequence (DNA): TGTGCCAGTAGTATAATATGGAGAGGAACAGGGGGCGAAGGGTTGTCCCACGAGCAGTACTTC. Translated, it gives CASSIIWRGTGGEGLSHEQYF. The whole variable domain, remainder taken from reference TRBV19 and TRBJ2-7, is DGGITQSPKYLFRKEGQNVTLSCEQNLNHDAMYWYRQDPGQGLRLIYYSQIVNDFQKGDIAEGYSVSREKKESFPLTVTSAQKNPTAFYLCASSIIWRGTGGEGLSHEQYFGPGTRLTVT.

The genes are TRBV2 and TRBJ1-2; 7 bases agree with TRBD1. CDR3 size: 15 residues. The germline CDR1 and CDR2 sequences are SNHLY and FYNNEI. The ends lost 5 bases at V and 5 bases at J; junction bases unmatched: 11. The CDR3 protein is CASSFSPTGAYGYTF. The CDR3 DNA sequence: TGTGCCAGCAGTTTCTCACCTACAGGGGCGTATGGCTACACCTTC.

The chain couples TRBV2 to TRBJ2-7; D gene unclear. The CDR3 is 12 residues long. Between the trimmed V and J ends, which lost 8 bases and 0 bases, there was a span of 8 bases. Per germline, CDR1 SNHLY and CDR2 FYNNEI. CDR3 sequence (DNA): TGTGCCAGCCTAGGAATCTCCTACGAGCAGTACTTC. It yields the protein CASLGISYEQYF.

The genes are TRBV9 and TRBJ2-3; 7 nucleotides match TRBD1. The CDR3 is 13 amino acids. Losses at the gene ends were 3 bases for V and 5 bases for J; bases not matched to a gene: 3. Germline CDR1 is SGDLS and CDR2 is YYNGEE. CDR3 residues: CASSASGGDTQYF. CDR3 DNA: TGTGCCAGCAGCGCCTCAGGGGGAGATACGCAGTATTTT.

The V gene is TRBV5-1, the J gene TRBJ1-6; the match to TRBD1 covers 8 bases. Germline V gene sequence: CDR1 SGHRS, CDR2 YFSETQ. This CDR3 has 15 amino acids. The V gene end was trimmed by 2 bases and the J gene end by 10 bases; junction bases not matched to a gene: 8. The CDR3 spells CASSLWSTGESPLHF. CDR3 nucleotide sequence: TGCGCCAGCAGCTTATGGTCGACAGGGGAATCACCCCTCCACTTT.

This rearrangement joins TRBV27 to TRBJ2-1; TRBD2 might be the D (6 bases). The CDR3 spans 15 residues. The germline V gene encodes CDR1 MNHEY and CDR2 SMNVEV (reference sequence). Trimming shortened V by 5 bases and J by 4 bases, and 15 bases separated the two germline ends. Here the CDR3 reads CASSTYRTTYNEQFF. The CDR3 DNA sequence: TGTGCCAGCAGTACGTACAGGACTACGTACAATGAGCAGTTCTTC.